These T cell receptor beta chains were read from a single sample in a study of cytomegalovirus exposure and HLA in healthy donors. The method was immunoSEQ multiplex PCR; TCRdb's version includes in-frame clones alone and lacks a portion of them. The sample lists some 160,000 clones; around 76% were seen once. The sample taken for sequencing was PBMCs. These receptors all stem from a man between 40 and 49 years old in good health and CMV-seronegative. Both conserved end residues are part of each CDR3. Each record gives: V gene, J gene, clone size, D gene, CDR3 DNA, CDR3 protein. D genes are given only for firm matches. The listing skips clone size in some rows; elsewhere it reads once, few, many or a size class.

TRBV11-1	TRBJ2-1	-	TRBD2	TGTGCCAGCAGCTTAGATAGCGGGAGGGCCTGGGTATACAATGAGCAGTTCTTC	CASSLDSGRAWVYNEQFF
TRBV29-1	TRBJ2-3	once	TRBD2	TGCAGCGCCCGAGGGTTGGGACTAGCGGGTTTGGATACGCAGTATTTT	CSARGLGLAGLDTQYF
TRBV7-8	TRBJ2-2	-	TRBD2	TGTGCCAGCAGCTTACCGGGTATGGGCGGGAGTCCGGGGGAGCTGTTTTTT	CASSLPGMGGSPGELFF
TRBV2	TRBJ2-1	-	-	TGTGCCAGCTCCGTCCTAGGGGCCGACAATGAGCAGTTCTTC	CASSVLGADNEQFF
TRBV30	TRBJ1-2	-	-	TGTGCCTTTACACAGGTTAACTATGGCTACACCTTC	CAFTQVNYGYTF
TRBV27	TRBJ1-6	-	TRBD1	TGTGCCAGCAGTTTAGGGACAGGCGGCCTTTATAATTCACCCCTCCACTTT	CASSLGTGGLYNSPLHF
TRBV10-1	TRBJ1-1	once	TRBD1	TGCGCCAGCAGCGGAGGACAGGGCGGCACTGAAGCTTTCTTT	CASSGGQGGTEAFF
TRBV4-1	TRBJ2-3	-	TRBD2	TGCGCCAGCAGCCAGGTAGCGGGAGGTGAAGATACGCAGTATTTT	CASSQVAGGEDTQYF
TRBV28	TRBJ2-7	-	TRBD1	TGTGCCAGCAGTAACTTACAGGGGGCAAAGAGAACCGAGCAGTACTTC	CASSNLQGAKRTEQYF
TRBV5-1	TRBJ2-3	-	-	TGCGCCAGCAGCGAACAGGGAAGGGTAACAGATACGCAGTATTTT	CASSEQGRVTDTQYF
TRBV18	TRBJ2-2	-	TRBD2	TGTGCCAGCTCACCACGGACTAGCGGGGTGGACGGGGAGCTGTTTTTT	CASSPRTSGVDGELFF
TRBV7-9	TRBJ1-1	-	-	TGTGCCGGCAGCTTAGTGACAACCATGAACACTGAAGCTTTCTTT	CAGSLVTTMNTEAFF
TRBV11-2	TRBJ1-2	-	TRBD1	TGTGCCAGCAGCTACACGGCGGGGACAGGGCTAGGGTATGGCTACACCTTC	CASSYTAGTGLGYGYTF
TRBV7-2	TRBJ2-7	-	-	TGTGCCAGCAGCTTAATAGAAAGCGACTCCTACGAGCAGTACTTC	CASSLIESDSYEQYF
TRBV18	TRBJ2-3	-	TRBD1	TGTGCCAGCTCACCTCTACGCCCGTATACAGGGGACACAGATACGCAGTATTTT	CASSPLRPYTGDTDTQYF
TRBV6-1	TRBJ2-5	-	TRBD1	TGTGCCAGCAGTGTGGGACAGGGGGGAGAGACCCAGTACTTC	CASSVGQGGETQYF
TRBV7-3	TRBJ2-1	-	-	TGTGCCAGCAGCTCACAACCTGGACTTGAGCAGTTCTTC	CASSSQPGLEQFF
TRBV5-5	TRBJ2-3	-	-	TGTGCCAGCAGCTTAGTGGGGGGAGGCACAGATACGCAGTATTTT	CASSLVGGGTDTQYF
TRBV28	TRBJ1-2	-	TRBD1	TGTGCCAGCAGCCCTTCGCAGGGGGCCCCTTACTATGGCTACACCTTC	CASSPSQGAPYYGYTF
TRBV30	TRBJ2-7	-	TRBD2	TGTGCCGCGATGCGGGGGGCTAGCTACGAGCAGTACTTC	CAAMRGASYEQYF
TRBV7-3	TRBJ1-4	-	-	TGTGCCAGCAGCTCCAGGGTTCCTAATGAAAAACTGTTTTTT	CASSSRVPNEKLFF
TRBV29-1	TRBJ1-4	-	-	TGCAGCGTCCTGAAAAGACAGGACCCGGGCGAAAAACTGTTTTTT	CSVLKRQDPGEKLFF
TRBV7-8	TRBJ2-2	-	TRBD2	TGTGCCAGCAGCCTACCCGGGACTAGCGGGAGTAACACCGGGGAGCTGTTTTTT	CASSLPGTSGSNTGELFF
TRBV7-9	TRBJ1-1	few	-	TGTTCCAGCAGCTTAGCGGACTCAGAAGCTTTCTTT	CSSSLADSEAFF
TRBV2	TRBJ2-1	-	TRBD1	TGTGCCAGCGGACCCGGGACAGGGATTAACAATGAGCAGTTCTTC	CASGPGTGINNEQFF
TRBV28	TRBJ1-3	-	-	TGTGCCAGCCGTTCGGAGGGAAACACCATATATTTT	CASRSEGNTIYF
TRBV6-5	TRBJ2-3	-	TRBD2	TGTGCCAGCACTCTAGCGGGCACAGATACGCAGTATTTT	CASTLAGTDTQYF
TRBV18	TRBJ2-5	-	-	TGTGCCAGCTCACCTACCCAGCAAGAGACCCAGTACTTC	CASSPTQQETQYF
TRBV9	TRBJ2-3	-	TRBD2	TGTGCCAGCAGCCCACTGGGACTAGCGGGAATCACAGATACGCAGTATTTT	CASSPLGLAGITDTQYF
TRBV10-2	TRBJ1-5	-	TRBD1	TGCGCCAGCAGTGGACAGGGGGCAAATCAGCCCCAGCATTTT	CASSGQGANQPQHF
TRBV30	TRBJ1-1	-	-	TGTGCCTGGAGTAGCGGGGCTGAAGCTTTCTTT	CAWSSGAEAFF
TRBV7-9	TRBJ2-1	-	-	TGTGCCAGCACCCTCGGAGCGGGCTCCTACAATGAGCAGTTCTTC	CASTLGAGSYNEQFF
TRBV7-8	TRBJ2-5	-	TRBD1	TGTGCCAGCAGCTCTAGGCTAACCGACAGGGTCGGTGAGACCCAGTACTTC	CASSSRLTDRVGETQYF
TRBV9	TRBJ1-1	-	-	TGTGCCAGCAGCGGGGGGGGGCGGAAGAACACTGAAGCTTTCTTT	CASSGGGRKNTEAFF
TRBV19	TRBJ2-7	-	-	TGTGCCAGTAGTATAGTGGCGGGTTACGAGCAGTACTTC	CASSIVAGYEQYF
TRBV6-6	TRBJ1-5	few	-	TGTGCCAGCAGTTACTCTGGGGGGAGCAATCAGCCCCAGCATTTT	CASSYSGGSNQPQHF
TRBV19	TRBJ1-5	-	-	TGTGCCACCACTGGGGGGAATCAGCCCCAGCATTTT	CATTGGNQPQHF
TRBV9	TRBJ2-3	-	TRBD2	TGTGCCAGCAGCCCCCGGACTAGCGGGACCCCTTATACGCAGTATTTT	CASSPRTSGTPYTQYF
TRBV14	TRBJ1-5	-	-	TGTGCCAGCAGCCAAGATTCCCGGCCCCAGCATTTT	CASSQDSRPQHF
TRBV4-1	TRBJ2-3	-	TRBD2	TGCGCCAGCAGCCAAGGACTAGCGGGCACAGATACGCAGTATTTT	CASSQGLAGTDTQYF
TRBV19	TRBJ1-2	-	-	TGTGCCAGTAACCCGGGGCGGGGGCTAGCTAACTATGGCTACACCTTC	CASNPGRGLANYGYTF
TRBV9	TRBJ1-3	few	TRBD1	TGTGCCAGCAGCGCAAAACAGGGGAGGCCTGGAAACACCATATATTTT	CASSAKQGRPGNTIYF
TRBV2	TRBJ1-2	-	TRBD1	TGTGCCAGCAGTGTTAGTCTTAGCAGGGGGGAAGGCTACACCTTC	CASSVSLSRGEGYTF
TRBV7-9	TRBJ2-7	-	-	TGTGCCAGCAGCCCAGGGGCCTACATTCCCTACGAGCAGTACTTC	CASSPGAYIPYEQYF
TRBV18	TRBJ2-3	-	-	TGTGCCAGCTCTACGGAGGCTTATACGCAGTATTTT	CASSTEAYTQYF
TRBV15	TRBJ1-2	once	TRBD1	TGTGCCACCAGCAGAGTCCAGGGGGGTGAGGGCTACACCTTC	CATSRVQGGEGYTF
TRBV5-1	TRBJ2-3	-	-	TGCGCCAGCAGGCCCCGGGAAACCGCAGATACGCAGTATTTT	CASRPRETADTQYF
TRBV5-1	TRBJ2-3	once	TRBD1	TGCGCCAGCAGCTTGGTGGCAGGGGGTTACACAGATACGCAGTATTTT	CASSLVAGGYTDTQYF
TRBV7-9	TRBJ2-7	few	TRBD1	TGTGCCAGCAGCTTACGGGACAGGCTTGGCGAGCAGTACTTC	CASSLRDRLGEQYF
TRBV18	TRBJ2-7	-	-	TGTGCCAGCTCACCAAGCCGGACAGAGGCCTACGAGCAGTACTTC	CASSPSRTEAYEQYF
TRBV25-1	TRBJ1-1	-	TRBD1	TGTGCCAGCAGTGAACATCGACAGGGGGCCGCAGAAGCTTTCTTT	CASSEHRQGAAEAFF
TRBV7-9	TRBJ1-1	-	-	TGTTCCAGCAGCTTAGTACAGGAAGGAGCTTTCTTT	CSSSLVQEGAFF
TRBV7-9	TRBJ2-2	-	-	TGTGCCAGCACGAGGGAGCTGTCGCCGGGGGAGCTGTTTTTT	CASTRELSPGELFF